This T cell receptor beta chain was retrieved from a study of beta chain features in type 1 diabetes. General observations from the study: A cDNA-based sequencing approach could over-represent cells with high TCR expression. It was among patients, rather than healthy donors, that naive, central memory and Treg TCRB repertoires appeared more similar. Shortening of TCRB CDR3s, moderate but significant, appeared in all four CD4+ subsets of Type 1 diabetes patients.

This clone was seen at least ten times. The antigen remains undetermined. Other nucleotide sequences in the sample specify the same CDR3. The isolated RNA, all of it, was reverse transcribed, so expressed TCRB transcripts were what got sequenced. Clones were read by immunoSEQ multiplex PCR, and TCRdb kept only the in-frame ones, dropping some. The sample shows roughly 150,000 clones, about 8.1% of them seen only once. Donors underwent one heparinised blood draw, around 120 mL on average. Sorted populations all had greater than 98% purity. The specimen was central memory CD4+ T cells from blood. The receptor comes from a woman aged 18-29 years with type 1 diabetes.

CDR3 region: CASSLGQGDQPQHF. The CDR3 coding sequence is TGTGCCAGCAGCTTGGGACAGGGGGATCAGCCCCAGCATTTT. This chain connects TRBV5-6 to TRBJ1-5, with TRBD1 matching 9 bases. CDR1 is SGHDT, CDR2 YYEEEE, per germline. CDR3 length: 14 residues. J lost 5 bases, V lost 0 bases, and 0 bases had no gene match.